This TCR beta chain was identified during a study of blood T cell repertoires in COVID-19 (TCRdb year 2020). With respect to the entire study: Collaborator samples came from the United States, Italy and Spain and covered acute and convalescent phases of COVID-19. The repertoires were made available in a free public database intended to serve as a resource for research on the immune response to SARS-CoV-2. Deeply sampled blood TCRbeta repertoires from subjects exposed to, actively infected with, or recovered from COVID-19 were included in the dataset. The samples were drawn from two sources: the first 160 participants of the ongoing ImmuneRACE study, and 1,254 subjects contributed by 6 global collaborators. Sample metadata almost always included a de-identified subject ID, COVID-19 status, age in years and sex. The material from the prospective study consisted of cDNA or gDNA derived from T cells, B-cell-depleted T cells, or PBMCs. Where available, HLA class I and class II types were obtained from metadata supplied by the sample provider rather than from assay-based typing.

Summary of the overall study and its limitations: The quantity of clinical and demographic metadata differed by source and by participant and was supplied without curation.

From cysteine to phenylalanine, the CDR3 is 15 amino acids long. Only the CDR3 portion is preserved as DNA: 45 bases, with reading frame beginning at the first base. Here V drops 4 bases and J drops 1 base, and the junction holds 3 bases not matched to any gene. The germline V gene encodes CDR1 LNHDA and CDR2 SQIVND (reference sequence). Details on this clone: Its cognate antigen has yet to be identified. No much larger clonotype is one base removed from it; base qualities were not supplied.

The immunoSEQ Assay, a bias-controlled multiplex PCR, was used to amplify TCRbeta CDR3 regions from genomic DNA. As for the original processing: The number of nucleated cells in each sample was estimated by amplification of reference gene primers within the assay. Sequence reads were collapsed and filtered to measure the absolute abundance of every unique TCRbeta CDR3 rearrangement. Productive Simpson clonality was computed per sample as the square root of Simpson's diversity index over productive rearrangements. This is the immuneACCESS table as TCRdb keeps it, with only in-frame sequences that have V and J called. A part of the clones is gone; compared with another copy, unresolved V genes explain less than half, and the rest is unexplained. V and J calls and clone size are those listed in that table; D and trimming were worked out from the DNA. The sample table records about 250,000 clones; over 80% of these occur just once. Together, the top ten hold more than 1.5% of the sample.

Samples from volunteer blood donors who had recovered from COVID-19 were contributed by a second Seattle source. The collaborating institutions used their own protocols to collect whole blood in K2EDTA tubes. For TCRbeta analysis, collaborators shipped samples in one of three forms: frozen whole blood, isolated PBMCs, or DNA extracted from either of those sample types. This receptor chain uses TRBV19 and TRBJ1-5; 8 bases in the junction line up with TRBD1. The sequenced sample consisted of peripheral blood. This clonotype was obtained from a woman in her thirties or forties who had recovered from COVID-19. The base sequence is TGTGCCAGTAGTAGCGGACAGGGCAGCAATCAGCCCCAGCATTTT. Its protein reads: CASSSGQGSNQPQHF.